This T cell receptor beta chain came from a study of blood T cell repertoires in COVID-19. Looking at the study overall: Whether acute or convalescent, the COVID-19 samples came from the United States, Italy and Spain.

Profiling relied on immunoSEQ multiplex PCR, and the TCRdb table lists in-frame clones only, not all of them. The table shows about 170,000 clones, with approximately 90% occurring only once. CDR1 is SEHNR and CDR2 is FQNEAQ in the germline V gene (reference sequence). CDR3 length equals 14 residues. The V end was cut by 5 bases, the J end by 7 bases, with 18 bases between. The V and J genes are TRBV7-9 and TRBJ2-7; TRBD2 is a possible D gene (5 bases). Sequenced: peripheral blood. This clonotype was obtained from a man younger than 35 with active or convalescent COVID-19. The CDR3 sequence: CASSPRMREWEQYF. CDR3 DNA sequence: TGTGCCAGCAGCCCTCGGATGAGGGAGTGGGAGCAGTACTTC. Full variable domain (missing parts from reference TRBV7-9 and TRBJ2-7): DTGVSQNPRHKITKRGQNVTFRCDPISEHNRLYWYRQTLGQGPEFLTYFQNEAQLEKSRLLSDRFSAERPKGSFSTLEIQRTEQGDSAMYLCASSPRMREWEQYFGPGTRLTVT.